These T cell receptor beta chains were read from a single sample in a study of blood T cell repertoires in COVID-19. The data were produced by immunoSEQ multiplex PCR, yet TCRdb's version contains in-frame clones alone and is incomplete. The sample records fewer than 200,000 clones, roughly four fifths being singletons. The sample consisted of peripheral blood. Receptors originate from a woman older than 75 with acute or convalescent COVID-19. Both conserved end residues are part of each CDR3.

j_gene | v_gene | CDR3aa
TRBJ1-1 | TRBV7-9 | CASSLDRPGIAEAFF
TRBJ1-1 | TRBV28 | CASSPTRNTEAFF
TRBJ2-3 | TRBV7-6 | CASSFDRDRGTDTQYF
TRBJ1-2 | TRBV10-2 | CASSGLLGGAAGYTF
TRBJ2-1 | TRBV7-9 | CASSFGAREQFF
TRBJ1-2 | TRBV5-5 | CASSSGTAINYGYTF
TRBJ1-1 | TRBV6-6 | CASSFSGGWNTEAFF
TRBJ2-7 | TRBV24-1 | CATSAFPSSYEQYF
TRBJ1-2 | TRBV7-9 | CASSSRESYGYTF
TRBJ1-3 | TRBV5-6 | CASSLKELGNTIYF
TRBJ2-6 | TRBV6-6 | CASSLWASGANVLTF
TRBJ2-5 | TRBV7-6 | CASSIPGQGMGGTQYF
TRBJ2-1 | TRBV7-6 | CASRQDRGTYNEQFF
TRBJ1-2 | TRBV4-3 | CASSRKGTGAGKGYTF
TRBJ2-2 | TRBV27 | CASSLSKGQGTGELFF
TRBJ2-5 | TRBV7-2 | CASSFRTSGRVDQETQYF
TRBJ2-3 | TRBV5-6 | CASSFTGRGNGADTQYF
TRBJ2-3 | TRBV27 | CASSLTRTSSGTGTRDTQYF
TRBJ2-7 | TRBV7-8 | CASSLVMRGVSYEQYF
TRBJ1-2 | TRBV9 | CASSQGNEYGYTF
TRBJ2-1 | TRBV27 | CASSLARFSYNEQFF
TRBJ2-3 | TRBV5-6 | CASSQDRGHDTQYF
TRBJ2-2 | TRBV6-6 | CASSYTSGRPGELFF
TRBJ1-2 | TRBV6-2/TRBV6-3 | CASSYPDPGQGNGYTF
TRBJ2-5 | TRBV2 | CASSGLAGGGETQYF
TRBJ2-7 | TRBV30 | CAWSFRDPYEQYF
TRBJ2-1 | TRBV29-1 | CSVGGLRTSGRVGDEQFF
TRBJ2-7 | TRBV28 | CASSSGGTGRYEQYF
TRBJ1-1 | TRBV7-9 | CASSPTGVGMNTEAFF
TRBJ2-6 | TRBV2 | CASSEGVSGANVLTF
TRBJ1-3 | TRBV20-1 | CSASRTTTTPGNTIYF
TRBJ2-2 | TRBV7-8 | CASAGRLNTGELFF
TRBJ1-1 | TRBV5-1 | CASSLTGGGSTEAFF
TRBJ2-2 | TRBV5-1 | CASSRGLGRSGELFF
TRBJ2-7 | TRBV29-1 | CSVWDSNSYEQYF